A single sample is the source of the 4 T cell receptor beta chains below, sequenced in a study of beta chain features in type 1 diabetes. The entirety of the isolated RNA underwent reverse transcription, so expressed TCRB transcripts were sequenced. The method was immunoSEQ multiplex PCR; TCRdb's version includes in-frame clones alone and lacks a portion of them. The table shows 300,000 to 350,000 clones, with about 20% occurring only once. The source material was naive CD4+ T cells from blood. These receptors came from a woman younger than 30 in good health.

The V gene is TRBV28, the J gene TRBJ1-4, with D possibly matching TRBD1 (6 bases). There are 14 residues in the CDR3. Germline V gene data show CDR1 as MDHEN and CDR2 as SYDVKM. V was trimmed by 11 bases and J by 8 bases, leaving 21 bases between them. CDR3 bases: TGTGCCTGTCACGGGGGGGCTTTCCCGGAAAAACTGTTTTTT. Translated: CACHGGAFPEKLFF.

This clone was counted between two and nine times. CDR3 in DNA: TGTGCCTGGAGTGTACCGGGACTAGCCTTTAGCACAGATACGCAGTATTTT. Protein sequence: CAWSVPGLAFSTDTQYF. The chain has TRBV30 and TRBJ2-3; 9 bases line up with TRBD2. This CDR3 contains 17 residues. J lost 0 bases, V lost 0 bases, and 7 bases had no gene match. The V gene's germline CDR1 is GTSNPN and CDR2 SVGIG (reference sequence).

The table lists this clone with a few counts. This chain joins TRBV4-2 and TRBJ2-1, with 12 bases aligning to TRBD2. V was pared by 3 bases and J by 0 bases, with 6 bases of the junction left unmatched. CDR1 is LGHNA and CDR2 is YNFKEQ in the germline V gene. CDR3 length: 18 amino acids. This CDR3 is CASSQGLAGLSSYNEQFF. The CDR3 nucleotides read TGTGCCAGCAGCCAGGGACTAGCGGGTTTGAGCTCCTACAATGAGCAGTTCTTC.

This clone was picked up a small number of times. This chain links TRBV4-1 with TRBJ2-7, with TRBD2 matching over 12 bases. V lost 1 base to trimming and J lost 1 base; unmatched junction nucleotides: 5. Germline-derived CDR1 and CDR2 are MGHRA and YSYEKL. The CDR3 extends over 17 amino acids. CDR3 sequence (DNA): TGCGCCAGCAGCCAAGGGCTAGCGGGGGGGTTGTCCTACGAGCAGTACTTC. This codes for CASSQGLAGGLSYEQYF.